The TCR beta chain under discussion was sequenced for a study of T cell responses to AZD1222 COVID-19 vaccine. Study-wide results and limits: Clonal diversity may have been underestimated in mostly white British donors. Reportedly, nearly half the spike-specific TCRs target unmutated variant regions.

The method was immunoSEQ multiplex PCR; TCRdb's version includes in-frame clones alone and lacks a portion of them. The profile shows over 95,000 clones, approximately 90% of them singletons. For this clone: Its antigen is unknown.

Sequencing used peripheral blood, obtained on day 0 of AZD1222 vaccination. This clonotype was obtained from an adult in good health.

The CDR3 DNA is TGTGCCAGCAGTTTATCGGACAGTACCTACGAGCAGTACTTC. It yields the protein CASSLSDSTYEQYF. The chain joins TRBV27 to TRBJ2-7, with D perhaps TRBD1 (6 bases). Trimming removed 0 bases from V and 2 bases from J, with 8 bases in between. The CDR3 runs to 14 residues. The V gene's germline CDR1 is MNHEY and CDR2 SMNVEV (reference sequence).